This T cell receptor (beta chain) originates from a study of shared clonotypes between healthy human individuals. Germline trimming cut 7 bases from V and 3 bases from J; bases unmatched to any gene: 2. The germline V gene has CDR1 SQVTM and CDR2 ANQGSEA. CDR3 length: 11 residues. Comments on this clone: This CDR3 is also generated by other DNA sequences in the sample.

Measured with immunoSEQ multiplex PCR; TCRdb has only the in-frame clones, and not every one. Here the sample spans approximately 500,000 clones, approximately 85% being singletons. V gene TRBV29-1 combines with J gene TRBJ1-2; TRBD1 agrees at 7 bases. The specimen was PBMCs. The clonotype comes from a woman between 40 and 50 years old in good health. Some clones in this sample may be carry-over from other donors' samples. The CDR3 loop is CSAGQDYGYTF. The CDR3 nucleotides are TGCAGCGCTGGACAGGACTATGGCTACACCTTC.